These 2 T cell receptor beta chains share one sample of origin, sequenced in a study of early T cells in non-severe SARS-CoV-2 infection. From the 5' RACE reads, TCRdb called clonotypes with MiXCR, one entry per CDR3 protein. The sample lists around 52,000 distinct CDR3 sequences, 6% to 7% seen once, with 3.5% to 4% in the top ten. The sequenced material came from whole blood. The receptors here all came from an adult who was a healthcare worker with PCR-confirmed SARS-CoV-2 infection or an uninfected control (not recorded which).

In its sample, this clonotype was seen many times. The rearrangement uses TRBV20-1 and TRBJ2-7; 12 nucleotides agree with TRBD2. V lost 5 bases, J lost 5 bases, and 10 bases stayed unmatched. This CDR3 contains 15 residues. Looked up from germline, CDR1 is DFQATT and CDR2 is SNEGSKA (reference sequence). The CDR3 DNA is TGCAGTGCTGATGAAGGGACTAGCGGGCAAAACGAGCAGTACTTC. Translation gives CSADEGTSGQNEQYF.

There are a few counts of this clonotype. This chain joins TRBV5-6 and TRBJ2-7, with a tentative D call TRBD2 (5 bases). V was pared by 6 bases and J by 0 bases, with 10 bases between. CDR3 length: 13 residues. In germline, CDR1 is SGHDT, CDR2 YYEEEE. The CDR3 loop reads CASTPGSSYEQYF. The CDR3, as DNA: TGTGCCAGCACCCCTGGGAGCTCCTACGAGCAGTACTTC.